This TCR beta chain was identified during a study of low-dose radiotherapy and immunotherapy resistance in tumors. Overall study: Every 2 weeks, cohort 1 got 0.5 Gy, reaching 6.5 Gy to the planning target volume. Per fraction, Cohort 2 was given 1 Gy every two weeks, accumulating a total of 13 Gy over 26 weeks.

Indicated time point: after trial treatment. Treatment defined: LDRT plus nivolumab, ipilimumab, low-dose cyclophosphamide and aspirin (RACIN trial). Patients who could take part had advanced solid tumors with no tumor-infiltrating lymphocytes. In this sample, this clonotype turned up many times. Covering alpha and beta chains, TRAV- and TRBV-specific primers were used for the first-strand cDNA. Over about 19 PCR cycles, TCRs were amplified from a constant-region primer and V-primer adapter. Isolated mRNA underwent amplification via in vitro transcription. One entry per CDR3 protein results from TCRdb running MiXCR on the reads. The data contain tens of thousands of distinct CDR3 sequences, about 20% of them singletons. This sequence originates from a female donor with ovarian cancer. The sequenced sample was PBMCs, obtained after low-dose radiotherapy plus immunotherapy.

DNA for the CDR3: TGTGCCAGTAGTATATACTCCCCCGCTGGGGCCAACGTCCTGACTTTC. Translated, it gives CASSIYSPAGANVLTF. The chain links TRBV19 to TRBJ2-6; D gene uncertain. Germline values: CDR1 LNHDA, CDR2 SQIVND (reference sequence). V was shortened by 2 bases and J by 2 bases, with 10 bases between the two germline ends. The CDR3 covers 16 residues.